This T cell receptor beta chain was found in a study of CD8 T cells in ankylosing spondylitis. Findings and caveats of the study: Matched ankylosing spondylitis synovial fluid reportedly contained a significantly enriched population of disease-linked clones. Among TCR beta sequences, a motif of several highly homologous variants appeared characteristic of ankylosing spondylitis blood. Earlier work had already found some motif variants in reactive arthritis synovial fluid and blood.

This clonotype was seen repeatedly, ten times or more. Its specificity is not known. Quantitative 5'-RACE with molecular barcodes was used to make the TCR beta libraries. TCRdb re-analysed the 5' RACE reads in MiXCR, keeping a single row per CDR3 protein. Of about 92,000 distinct CDR3 sequences in the sample, 7.5% to 9% were seen once. Germline values: CDR1 MGHRA, CDR2 YSYEKL. The V gene lost 0 bases and the J gene lost 4 bases, with 9 bases spanning the gap. The CDR3 consists of 14 residues. The origin of this receptor is a male donor with ankylosing spondylitis or in good health (not recorded which). The sample taken for sequencing was blood, either unsorted or a sorted T cell fraction (not recorded which). J is TRBJ2-5 and V is TRBV4-1; D remains ambiguous. This CDR3 is CASSQDPWGETQYF. CDR3 sequence (DNA): TGCGCCAGCAGCCAAGATCCCTGGGGAGAGACCCAGTACTTC.